Listed here is a single T cell receptor (beta chain). Its target is not known. The sample carries other DNA sequences with the same CDR3. These data come from a study of cytomegalovirus exposure and HLA in healthy donors. Study-level results: Excluded were some V segments that proved indistinguishable, including TRBV6-2 and TRBV6-3.

Use of 60 Vbeta and 13 Jbeta primers characterized the PCR. Measured with immunoSEQ multiplex PCR; TCRdb has only the in-frame clones, and not every one. The table lists roughly 140,000 clones, 50% to 75% of them singletons, with about 7.1% in the top ten. The CDR3 is made up of 16 amino acids. In germline, CDR1 is SGHTA, CDR2 FQGNSA. Trimming cost V 6 bases and J 1 base; bases outside gene matches: 11. The chain employs TRBV7-2 and TRBJ2-7; 8 positions agree with TRBD2. This clonotype was obtained from a woman aged 55-69 years in good health and CMV-seropositive. The sample was PBMCs. The CDR3 sequence is CASSRSSGRGSYEQYF. The CDR3 DNA reads as TGTGCCAGCAGTCGCTCGAGCGGGAGAGGATCCTACGAGCAGTACTTC.